Sequencing of this T cell receptor (beta chain) was carried out in a study of OX40 agonist ivuxolimab in advanced cancers. Study observations and caveats: Certain nonresponding patients likewise had low normalized T-cell clonal expansion.

The V and J ends lost 0 bases and 4 bases respectively, with 12 bases between them. The CDR3 runs to 14 residues. Germline lookup yields CDR1 GTSNPN and CDR2 SVGIG (reference sequence). Generated by immunoSEQ multiplex PCR, the TCRdb table keeps only in-frame clones and is missing some. The table has tens of thousands of clones, 89% seen once. A note on this clone: Its specificity is not known.

This specimen was CD4+ or CD8+ T cells sorted from blood, taken in a trial of the OX40 agonist ivuxolimab. V usage is TRBV30 and J usage is TRBJ1-2; the D gene is possibly TRBD1 (6 bases). The receptor was derived from an adult with an advanced solid tumor such as melanoma, head and neck, liver or kidney cancer. Written as DNA, the CDR3 is TGTGCCTGGAGTGTAAAGGGGGTCGGCTATGGCTACACCTTC. It yields the protein CAWSVKGVGYGYTF.